The 18 T cell receptor beta chains listed next were all sequenced from one sample in a study of response to subunit inactivated influenza vaccine. TCRdb redid the calling of the RT-PCR reads with MiXCR, one entry per CDR3 protein. The sample records some 480,000 distinct CDR3 sequences, 11% being singletons. Sequencing was performed on PBMCs from blood, taken 45 days after vaccination. These receptors were collected from a man aged 50 or older who received an inactivated influenza vaccine.

This clonotype was found a few times. The CDR3 sequence: CASSSLPPSSNEQFF. CDR3 in DNA: TGTGCCAGCAGCTCCCTCCCCCCGAGTTCCAATGAGCAGTTCTTC. This chain connects TRBV7-9 to TRBJ2-1; D uncertain. The germline V gene encodes CDR1 SEHNR and CDR2 FQNEAQ (reference sequence). Trimming stripped 4 bases from V and 6 bases from J, with 16 bases between. The CDR3 is 15 amino acids.

On this clonotype itself: A much larger clone differs from this one at a single base, so this may be a read error. The chain recombines TRBV7-2 with TRBJ1-6; a weak D match, TRBD1 (5 bases). Germline V lookup: CDR1 SGHTA, CDR2 FQGNSA. The length of the CDR3 is 14 residues. In nucleotides, the CDR3 is TGTGCCAGCCGCTTATTTCAGGGAGATTCACCCCTCCACTTT. Residues: CASRLFQGDSPLHF.

The chain is built from TRBV7-2 and TRBJ2-3; the D gene could be TRBD1 or TRBD2 (5 bases each). Per the germline V gene, CDR1 is SGHTA and CDR2 is FQGNSA. Trimming removed 6 bases from V and 3 bases from J, with 13 bases in between. The CDR3 extends over 14 amino acids. The CDR3 sequence: CASSFVGATDTQYF. Written as DNA, the CDR3 is TGTGCCAGCAGTTTCGTCGGGGCAACAGATACGCAGTATTTT.

This clonotype has more than one count but fewer than ten. The rearrangement uses TRBV11-2 and TRBJ1-1, with D tentatively TRBD1 (5 bases). The V gene lost 5 bases and the J gene lost 1 base, with 14 bases spanning the gap. This CDR3 has 15 residues. The V gene's germline CDR1 is SGHAT and CDR2 FQNNGV. The CDR3 DNA follows: TGTGCCAGCAGCCCACCACCCGGGGGGAACACTGAAGCTTTCTTT. Its protein product is CASSPPPGGNTEAFF.

This clonotype was detected only a few times. The V gene is TRBV7-9, the J gene TRBJ2-2; TRBD1 might be the D (5 bases). Germline assignment: CDR1 SEHNR and CDR2 FQNEAQ (reference sequence). V lost 0 bases to trimming and J lost 5 bases, with 13 bases between them. The CDR3 is made up of 16 amino acids. CDR3 protein: CASSLAQGSVTGELFF. In nucleotides, the CDR3 is TGTGCCAGCAGCTTAGCGCAGGGTTCGGTTACCGGGGAGCTGTTTTTT.

The V call is TRBV5-5, the J call TRBJ2-7; tentative D call: TRBD2 (6 bases). From germline, CDR1 is SGHKS and CDR2 YYEKEE (reference sequence). V shed 4 bases and J shed 3 bases, with 14 bases lying between them. There are 14 residues in the CDR3. The CDR3 protein is CASSPHGGIYEQYF. CDR3 DNA: TGTGCCAGCAGCCCCCACGGGGGAATCTACGAGCAGTACTTC.

This clonotype was picked up a small number of times. A much larger clone lies one base from this, so it may be a read error. The chain uses TRBV20-1 and TRBJ2-4; 7 nucleotides align to TRBD1. The CDR3 consists of 16 residues. Germline CDR1 is DFQATT and CDR2 is SNEGSKA (reference sequence). CDR3 sequence reads: CCASARTGGAKNIQYF. In nucleotides, the CDR3 is TGCTGTGCTAGTGCGCGGACAGGTGGGGCCAAAAACATTCAGTACTTC.

This clonotype was observed a handful of times. J is TRBJ1-2 and V is TRBV11-2; 7 bases match TRBD1. The CDR3 is 18 amino acids. Germline V lookup: CDR1 SGHAT, CDR2 FQNNGV. The trim removed 0 bases at V and 4 bases at J, leaving 14 bases unmatched. The CDR3 DNA reads TGTGCCAGCAGCTTAGATGCGGTAGGGGGCGCCCGGGGCTATGGCTACACCTTC. Amino acid sequence: CASSLDAVGGARGYGYTF.

The V gene is TRBV7-2, the J gene TRBJ2-7; either TRBD1 or TRBD2 may supply D (5 bases each). Germline-derived CDR1 and CDR2 are SGHTA and FQGNSA. The CDR3 loop spans 11 amino acids. V dropped 8 bases and J dropped 9 bases, with 14 bases sitting between them. CDR3: CASSREFVQYF. DNA for the CDR3: TGTGCCAGCTCCAGGGAGTTTGTGCAGTACTTC.

This chain joins TRBV20-1 and TRBJ2-5; the D gene is possibly TRBD1 (6 bases). The length of the CDR3 is 14 residues. The V end lost 1 base, the J end lost 2 bases, and 11 bases lay between the germline ends. The germline gives CDR1 DFQATT, CDR2 SNEGSKA (reference sequence). CDR3 amino acids: CSARGRDRQETQYF. The CDR3 DNA follows: TGCAGTGCTAGAGGTCGTGACAGGCAAGAGACCCAGTACTTC.

This clonotype was observed a few times. The V call is TRBV4-2, the J call TRBJ2-2; TRBD2 aligns across 10 bases. The CDR3 contains 18 residues. J lost 5 bases, V lost 3 bases, and 12 bases had no gene match. Germline CDR1 and CDR2: LGHNA and YNFKEQ. The CDR3 DNA reads TGTGCCAGCAGCCAGGACGGCTTAGCGGGGGGCCAAACCGGGGAGCTGTTTTTT. As protein: CASSQDGLAGGQTGELFF.

V and J are TRBV29-1 and TRBJ2-5; perhaps TRBD1 as D (6 bases). The CDR3 has 13 residues. Germline assignment: CDR1 SQVTM and CDR2 ANQGSEA. The V end was cut by 4 bases, the J end by 2 bases, with 11 bases between. The CDR3 DNA reads TGCAGCGTTGCGATAACAGGGCAAGAGACCCAGTACTTC. Translated: CSVAITGQETQYF.

The CDR3 sequence is CASSVGAAFSGANVLTF. In DNA, the CDR3 is TGTGCCAGCAGCGTAGGGGCTGCCTTCTCTGGGGCCAACGTCCTGACTTTC. The J gene is TRBJ2-6, the V gene TRBV9; unclear D gene. The germline V gene encodes CDR1 SGDLS and CDR2 YYNGEE. The CDR3 contains 17 residues. The germline V and J ends were trimmed by 0 bases and 0 bases, with 10 bases remaining between them.

This clonotype occurred many times. The chain employs TRBV7-2 and TRBJ1-3; D may be TRBD1 (5 bases). Germline V CDR1 and CDR2: SGHTA, FQGNSA. The CDR3 loop spans 16 amino acids. The V end lost 6 bases, the J end lost 0 bases, and 15 bases lay between the germline ends. DNA for the CDR3: TGTGCCAGCAGATCCGGGACTGACGTCTCTGGAAACACCATATATTTT. It specifies CASRSGTDVSGNTIYF.

This clonotype was counted ten times or more. V is TRBV6-6 and J is TRBJ2-1; the match to TRBD1 covers 9 bases. Germline assignment: CDR1 MNHNY and CDR2 SVGAGI (reference sequence). V lost 6 bases, J lost 15 bases, and 9 bases stayed unmatched. The CDR3 sequence is 12 residues long. CDR3 nucleotides: TGTGCCAGCAGCCCGTCCGGGACAGGGCTGTTCTTC. It codes for CASSPSGTGLFF.

The chain joins TRBV25-1 to TRBJ2-7; 11 nucleotides align to TRBD1. With 3 bases clipped from V and 3 bases from J, the junction kept 1 base outside the gene matches. From germline, CDR1 is MGHDK and CDR2 SYGVNS. The CDR3 length is 14 residues. CDR3 sequence reads: CASSEGQGVYEQYF. For the CDR3, the DNA is TGTGCCAGCAGTGAGGGACAGGGGGTCTACGAGCAGTACTTC.

The rearrangement links TRBV5-1 to TRBJ1-1; 7 nucleotides agree with TRBD1. The germline V gene encodes CDR1 SGHRS and CDR2 YFSETQ. The CDR3 covers 14 residues. Trimming took 2 bases from V and 4 from J; bases not matched to a gene: 5. CDR3 DNA: TGCGCCAGCAGCTTTTCTTCAGGGGGCACTGAAGCTTTCTTT. This gives the protein CASSFSSGGTEAFF.

V usage is TRBV7-2 and J usage is TRBJ1-2; 8 nucleotides agree with TRBD1. Germline V gives CDR1 SGHTA, CDR2 FQGNSA. J was trimmed by 4 bases and V by 5 bases; bases with no gene match: 3. CDR3 length equals 13 residues. Written as DNA, the CDR3 is TGTGCCAGCAGCGCCAGGGGGCCCTATGGCTACACCTTC. Its protein is CASSARGPYGYTF.